The source of this T cell receptor beta chain is a study of blood T cell repertoires in COVID-19. Turning to the study itself: T cells, B-cell-depleted T cells, or PBMCs provided the cDNA or gDNA that served as material.

Original processing notes: Amplification with reference gene primers provided the estimates of nucleated cell counts. Sequenced by immunoSEQ multiplex PCR; TCRdb stores in-frame clones only, minus some. V and J calls and clone size follow that table, whereas D and trimming were derived from the DNA. This table has about 120,000 clones, approximately 87% appearing once. Germline-derived CDR1 and CDR2 are MNHEY and SMNVEV (reference sequence). Trimming shortened V by 6 bases and J by 0 bases, and 12 bases separated the two germline ends. The CDR3 has 14 residues. This clonotype was sampled from a man between 70 and 80 years old who had recovered from COVID-19. This chain connects TRBV27 to TRBJ2-7; D is possibly TRBD2 (6 bases). Sequenced: peripheral blood. CDR3 protein: CASRDGGGSYEQYF. As DNA, the CDR3 is TGTGCCAGCAGAGACGGGGGTGGCTCCTACGAGCAGTACTTC.